The T cell receptor (beta chain) described here comes from a study of cytomegalovirus exposure and HLA in healthy donors. Overall study findings and caveats: Reportedly, diagnosis of cytomegalovirus status by the classifier showed high specificity and sensitivity. The study listed under 200 cytomegalovirus-associated TCR beta chains.

Remarks on this clone: No antigen is known for it.

Some clones are missing from TCRdb's copy, which holds only in-frame ones; the method was immunoSEQ multiplex PCR. Among 95,000 to 150,000 clones, 85% to 90% were seen once, and the ten largest hold under 2%. The ends lost 4 bases at V and 3 bases at J; junction bases unmatched: 20. The CDR3 is 19 residues long. Germline CDR1 reads SGHAT; CDR2 reads FQNNGV. An approximately 120-subject validation cohort, separate from the approximately 670-subject first cohort, supplied the donors. V usage is TRBV11-2 and J usage is TRBJ1-2, with 7 positions matching TRBD1. The specimen sequenced was PBMCs. This receptor was identified in a woman aged 18-29 years in good health and CMV-seronegative. The CDR3 DNA reads as TGTGCCAGCAGCTCATACCGGAAAACAGGGGACAGATCTCACTATGGCTACACCTTC. Amino acids: CASSSYRKTGDRSHYGYTF.